This T cell receptor (beta chain) was recorded in a study of T cell changes during pregnancy in multiple sclerosis. Assay: immunoSEQ multiplex PCR; the TCRdb copy retains only in-frame clones and omits some. Among about 32,000 clones listed, nearly 90% were seen once. The specimen comprised CD8+ T cells from peripheral blood mononuclear cells, sampled in the second trimester of pregnancy. This sequence was found in a female donor with multiple sclerosis, enrolled in a pregnancy study.

The DNA of the CDR3 is TGTGCCATCAGTGAGTCGGGAGGGGCCTCGGATGGCTACACCTTC. Its translation is CAISESGGASDGYTF. The V call is TRBV10-3, the J call TRBJ1-2; D possibly corresponds to TRBD1 (5 bases). CDR3 length: 15 residues. V lost 0 bases, J lost 6 bases, and 14 bases lay in between. Germline V gene sequence: CDR1 ENHRY, CDR2 SYGVKD.